What follows are 32 T cell receptor beta chains derived from one specimen sequenced in a study of technical replicates of blood from a handful of donors. The assay was immunoSEQ multiplex PCR, and TCRdb's table has in-frame clones only and misses some. Among approximately 93,000 clones listed, 85% to 95% were seen once. The sample taken for sequencing was T cells isolated from PBMCs. Source of these receptors: a human donor in good health.

The chain couples TRBV6-5 to TRBJ2-3; 8 nucleotides align to TRBD2. The ends lost 4 bases at V and 6 bases at J; junction bases unmatched: 12. The CDR3 contains 16 residues. The germline gives CDR1 MNHEY, CDR2 SVGAGI. The CDR3 DNA reads as TGTGCCAGCAGTTTAGCTAGCGGGCAAGCCGCGGATACGCAGTATTTT. It yields the protein CASSLASGQAADTQYF.

This chain links TRBV5-4 with TRBJ1-1; D ambiguous. Germline CDR1 reads SGHNT; CDR2 reads YYREEE (reference sequence). This CDR3 is 13 amino acids long. V was trimmed by 2 bases and J by 5 bases, leaving 10 bases between them. The CDR3 nucleotides read TGTGCCAGCAGCTTAGATGATGCGACTGAAGCTTTCTTT. This gives the protein CASSLDDATEAFF. Full variable domain (missing parts from reference TRBV5-4 and TRBJ1-1): ETGVTQSPTHLIKTRGQQVTLRCSSQSGHNTVSWYQQALGQGPQFIFQYYREEENGRGNFPPRFSGLQFPNYSSELNVNALELDDSALYLCASSLDDATEAFFGQGTRLTVV.

J is TRBJ1-5 and V is TRBV19; D is perhaps TRBD1 (5 bases). The CDR3 is 14 residues long. The V gene lost 3 bases and the J gene lost 5 bases, with 11 bases spanning the gap. Germline values: CDR1 LNHDA, CDR2 SQIVND (reference sequence). Written as DNA, the CDR3 is TGTGCCAGTAGTATGAAGGGGCCACATCAGCCCCAGCATTTT. Translated: CASSMKGPHQPQHF.

This chain links TRBV5-8 with TRBJ2-3; D may be TRBD2 (6 bases). CDR3 length: 12 amino acids. Germline V gene lookup returns CDR1 SGHTS and CDR2 YDEGEE. V lost 4 bases and J lost 15, with 18 bases in between. CDR3 in amino acids: CASSLEVAVSYF. DNA of the CDR3: TGTGCCAGCAGCCTGGAGGTAGCGGTTTCATATTTT.

The rearrangement links TRBV11-2 to TRBJ2-1; 16 bases align to TRBD2. CDR3 size: 19 residues. After removal of 0 bases from V and 7 bases from J, the junction contained 9 bases not matched to a gene. CDR1 and CDR2 (germline): SGHAT, FQNNGV. CDR3 bases: TGTGCCAGCAGCTTAGACCTTTCTCCGGGACTAGCGGGGGGGAATGAGCAGTTCTTC. This codes for CASSLDLSPGLAGGNEQFF.

This clone occurred once. The genes are TRBV10-3 and TRBJ2-1, with unresolved D. CDR3 size: 12 residues. The V gene lost 4 bases and the J gene lost 5 bases, with 6 bases spanning the gap. CDR1 and CDR2 (germline): ENHRY, SYGVKD. The CDR3 is CAISATNNEQFF. The CDR3 region has the DNA TGTGCCATCAGTGCAACTAACAATGAGCAGTTCTTC.

The CDR3 DNA reads as TGCAGCGTTGAGTTAGTGGGCGGGGGGCCCATAACACTCGGGGAGCTGTTTTTT. It is translated as CSVELVGGGPITLGELFF. The chain joins TRBV29-1 to TRBJ2-2; 8 positions match TRBD2. CDR3 length: 18 amino acids. Germline values: CDR1 SQVTM, CDR2 ANQGSEA. Trimming took 3 bases from V and 7 from J; bases not matched to a gene: 19.

The genes are TRBV5-1 and TRBJ2-5, with D perhaps matching TRBD2 (5 bases). Trimming shortened V by 4 bases and J by 5 bases, and 21 bases separated the two germline ends. Germline CDR1 and CDR2: SGHRS and YFSETQ. The CDR3 has 16 amino acids. The CDR3 loop reads CASSPQGGFRAETQYF. CDR3 nucleotide sequence: TGCGCCAGCAGCCCCCAAGGAGGCTTCCGAGCGGAGACCCAGTACTTC.

This clone was seen a single time. For the CDR3, the DNA is TGTGCCAGCAGCCAAGGTAGGGCGGGAGGAGACTACAATGAGCAGTTCTTC. It is translated as CASSQGRAGGDYNEQFF. This chain uses TRBV4-2 with TRBJ2-1; TRBD2 matches at 8 bases. Germline V gene lookup returns CDR1 LGHNA and CDR2 YNFKEQ. The CDR3 extends over 17 amino acids. Germline trimming cut 1 base from V and 3 bases from J; bases unmatched to any gene: 8.

The rearrangement uses TRBV2 and TRBJ1-5; D possibly corresponds to TRBD1 (6 bases). Germline CDR1 is SNHLY and CDR2 is FYNNEI. The CDR3 sequence is 13 residues long. V lost 8 bases and J 0 bases, leaving 8 bases between the germline ends. In DNA, the CDR3 is TGTGCCAGCGGACAGTATAGCAATCAGCCCCAGCATTTT. Its protein product is CASGQYSNQPQHF.

V gene TRBV2 combines with J gene TRBJ2-1, with 7 bases matching TRBD1. The CDR3 has 15 residues. CDR1 is SNHLY, CDR2 FYNNEI, per germline. The V segment lost 6 bases and the J segment 10 bases; nucleotides outside the gene matches: 15. The CDR3 spells CASRMGEGLQGEQFF. The CDR3 DNA is TGTGCCAGCAGAATGGGAGAGGGGCTACAGGGGGAGCAGTTCTTC.

V gene TRBV28 combines with J gene TRBJ1-4; D may be TRBD1 (6 bases). CDR1 is MDHEN, CDR2 SYDVKM, per germline. This CDR3 spans 14 amino acids. Between the trimmed V and J ends, which lost 6 bases and 7 bases, there was a span of 15 bases. For the CDR3, the DNA is TGTGCCAGCAGATCCCCCGGGACACCTGAAAAACTGTTTTTT. It specifies CASRSPGTPEKLFF.

V is TRBV28 and J is TRBJ2-3, with 8 bases lining up with TRBD2. With V trimmed by 5 bases and J by 2 bases, 15 bases remained unmatched. CDR3 length equals 18 residues. CDR1 MDHEN and CDR2 SYDVKM come from the germline V gene. CDR3 sequence (DNA): TGTGCCAGCAGTGACCGGGTCTTGGCGGGAGGCTACACAGATACGCAGTATTTT. The encoded protein is CASSDRVLAGGYTDTQYF.

The chain links TRBV2 to TRBJ2-4; tentatively, D is TRBD2 (5 bases). This CDR3 is built from 13 residues. Per germline, CDR1 SNHLY and CDR2 FYNNEI. V was cut by 8 bases and J by 0 bases, with 8 bases left in between. DNA for the CDR3: TGTGCCAGCGGCGGACTAGCCAAAAACATTCAGTACTTC. This gives the protein CASGGLAKNIQYF.

The chain joins TRBV7-6 to TRBJ1-1, with TRBD1 identical over 7 bases. The CDR3 contains 16 residues. The junction had 14 bases not matched to a gene; V was cut back by 5 bases and J by 5 bases. The V gene's germline CDR1 is SGHVS and CDR2 FNYEAQ. CDR3 residues: CASSRVTGADGTEAFF. The CDR3 region has the DNA TGTGCCAGCAGCCGGGTTACAGGGGCCGACGGGACTGAAGCTTTCTTT.

As for this clone: The junction shows a germline mismatch at one end, possibly a read error. The genes are TRBV7-7 and TRBJ2-6; TRBD2 is a possible D gene (5 bases). The CDR3 has 18 residues. From germline, CDR1 is SSHAT and CDR2 FNYEAQ (reference sequence). DNA of the CDR3: TGTGCTAGCACCGAACAATTAAGCGGAGCGTCTGGGGCCAACGTCCTGACTTTC. Protein product: CASTEQLSGASGANVLTF.

This clone was detected only once. The chain carries TRBV28 and TRBJ1-2; TRBD1 matches at 9 bases. This CDR3 contains 16 residues. The junction had 13 bases not matched to a gene; V was cut back by 7 bases and J by 4 bases. Looked up from germline, CDR1 is MDHEN and CDR2 is SYDVKM. The CDR3 loop reads CASTSGGTGRLYGYTF. CDR3 nucleotide sequence: TGTGCCAGCACTTCCGGCGGGACAGGGAGACTCTATGGCTACACCTTC.

The chain links TRBV7-8 to TRBJ2-2; 9 bases are shared with TRBD1. Losses at the gene ends were 1 base for V and 4 bases for J; bases not matched to a gene: 7. Germline loops: CDR1 SGHVS, CDR2 FQNEAQ. The CDR3 has 17 residues. CDR3 sequence reads: CASSLEQGAVSTGELFF. CDR3 sequence (DNA): TGTGCCAGCAGCTTAGAACAGGGGGCGGTAAGCACCGGGGAGCTGTTTTTT.

In DNA form, the CDR3 reads TGTGCCAGCAGCTCCCCTAGGAGGGGAGTGACCTACGAGCAGTACTTC. Residues: CASSSPRRGVTYEQYF. The V and J genes are TRBV7-8 and TRBJ2-7; D perhaps matches TRBD2 (6 bases). Between the trimmed V and J ends, which lost 4 bases and 2 bases, there was a span of 18 bases. Germline CDR1 SGHVS, CDR2 FQNEAQ. The CDR3 covers 16 residues.

The chain links TRBV29-1 to TRBJ2-1; a possible D gene is TRBD2 (5 bases). The CDR3 totals 13 residues. CDR1 is SQVTM, CDR2 ANQGSEA, per germline. The V end lost 6 bases, the J end lost 6 bases, and 15 bases lay between the germline ends. This chain's CDR3 is CSVPLGVVNEQFF. The CDR3 bases are TGCAGCGTACCTCTCGGGGTCGTCAATGAGCAGTTCTTC.

The chain joins TRBV7-9 to TRBJ2-1; 8 bases fit TRBD2. Germline values: CDR1 SEHNR, CDR2 FQNEAQ (reference sequence). V shed 3 bases and J 7 bases; nucleotides not matched to a gene: 8. The CDR3 runs to 15 residues. The CDR3 sequence: CASSFNSGDGNEQFF. In nucleotides, the CDR3 is TGTGCCAGCAGCTTCAATAGCGGGGATGGGAATGAGCAGTTCTTC.

The chain couples TRBV7-6 to TRBJ2-1, with D uncertain. The CDR3 is made up of 15 amino acids. Trimming removed 8 bases at V and 0 bases at J, with 14 bases between. From germline, CDR1 is SGHVS and CDR2 FNYEAQ. DNA of the CDR3: TGTGCCAGCGCACCGCTTCTGAGCTCCTACAATGAGCAGTTCTTC. Translating gives CASAPLLSSYNEQFF.

The genes are TRBV7-3 and TRBJ2-3, with a tentative D call TRBD1 (5 bases). Germline CDR1 is SGHTA and CDR2 is FQGTGA. The CDR3 runs to 14 residues. The V and J ends lost 2 bases and 2 bases respectively, with 8 bases between them. CDR3 residues: CASSLDSFTDTQYF. The CDR3 DNA is TGTGCCAGCAGCTTAGACAGTTTCACAGATACGCAGTATTTT.

The rearrangement uses TRBV9 and TRBJ2-1; 12 bases are shared with TRBD2. The CDR3 extends over 16 amino acids. The V and J ends lost 3 bases and 2 bases, in that order; junction bases with no gene match: 3. Germline-derived CDR1 and CDR2 are SGDLS and YYNGEE. CDR3 nucleotide sequence: TGTGCCAGCAGCGGGGGACTAGCGGGTACCTACAATGAGCAGTTCTTC. Its translation is CASSGGLAGTYNEQFF.

The chain is built from TRBV10-3 and TRBJ2-5; 9 bases are shared with TRBD1. The length of the CDR3 is 13 residues. Germline V lookup: CDR1 ENHRY, CDR2 SYGVKD. Trimming at V came to 6 bases and at J to 5 bases, leaving 4 bases not matched to a gene. CDR3 bases: TGTGCCATCAGGGACAGGGGCTCGGAGACCCAGTACTTC. Amino acid sequence: CAIRDRGSETQYF.

The V and J genes are TRBV25-1 and TRBJ1-2; D unclear. Trimming left V 3 bases short and J 4 bases short, with 9 bases between. Germline lookup yields CDR1 MGHDK and CDR2 SYGVNS. CDR3 length equals 13 residues. The CDR3 DNA follows: TGTGCCAGCAGTGATCTGAGTGGCTATGGCTACACCTTC. Translating gives CASSDLSGYGYTF.

About this clone: Other DNA sequences in this sample translate to the same CDR3. The chain recombines TRBV30 with TRBJ1-2; 8 bases are a match to TRBD1. This CDR3 has 11 amino acids. Germline values: CDR1 GTSNPN, CDR2 SVGIG (reference sequence). Losses at the gene ends were 8 bases for V and 4 bases for J; bases not matched to a gene: 3. The CDR3 bases are TGTGCCAGGCAGGGGGCCTATGGCTACACCTTC. This codes for CARQGAYGYTF.

The chain carries TRBV29-1 and TRBJ1-4, with 8 bases identical to TRBD1. From germline, CDR1 is SQVTM and CDR2 ANQGSEA. CDR3 length: 13 amino acids. V was pared by 6 bases and J by 6 bases, with 6 bases of the junction left unmatched. The CDR3 loop is CSVAGTGHEKLFF. In nucleotides, the CDR3 is TGCAGCGTGGCCGGGACAGGTCATGAAAAACTGTTTTTT.

V gene TRBV7-7 combines with J gene TRBJ2-2; D is uncertain. Germline loops: CDR1 SSHAT, CDR2 FNYEAQ (reference sequence). This CDR3 contains 14 residues. The germline V and J ends were trimmed by 1 base and 5 bases, with 8 bases remaining between them. The CDR3, as DNA: TGTGCCAGCAGCTTAGGGTTTAGAACCGGGGAGCTGTTTTTT. Its translation is CASSLGFRTGELFF.

The chain joins TRBV10-2 to TRBJ2-3, with a tentative D call TRBD2 (6 bases). From germline, CDR1 is WSHSY and CDR2 SAAADI. Trimming shortened V by 7 bases and J by 0 bases, and 11 bases separated the two germline ends. This CDR3 spans 14 amino acids. The CDR3 nucleotides read TGCGCCAGCAAGGCGGGACTTAGCACAGATACGCAGTATTTT. Its translation: CASKAGLSTDTQYF.

The chain is built from TRBV2 and TRBJ2-5; the match to TRBD2 covers 7 bases. The CDR3 is 13 residues long. CDR1 and CDR2 (germline): SNHLY, FYNNEI. V lost 2 bases, J lost 3 bases, and 0 bases stayed unmatched. CDR3 sequence reads: CASSELAEETQYF. The CDR3 nucleotides are TGTGCCAGCAGTGAACTAGCGGAAGAGACCCAGTACTTC.

This sequence joins TRBV7-2 and TRBJ1-5, with 8 positions matching TRBD1. J lost 7 bases, V lost 4 bases, and 9 bases had no gene match. CDR1 SGHTA and CDR2 FQGNSA come from the germline V gene. The CDR3 is made up of 15 amino acids. This CDR3 reads CASSSGQGRRQPQHF. CDR3 DNA sequence: TGTGCCAGCAGCTCAGGACAGGGTCGGAGGCAGCCCCAGCATTTT.